One sample yielded the 2 T cell receptor beta chains listed below, sequenced in a study of T cell responses to AZD1222 COVID-19 vaccine. The method was immunoSEQ multiplex PCR; TCRdb's version includes in-frame clones alone and lacks a portion of them. The sample shows about 130,000 clones, about 93% of them seen only once. The specimen was peripheral blood, collected 28 days after the second AZD1222 dose. These receptors came from an adult who received the AZD1222 COVID-19 vaccine.

V usage is TRBV9 and J usage is TRBJ1-3, with unresolved D. The CDR3 length is 14 residues. In germline, CDR1 is SGDLS, CDR2 YYNGEE. Trimming removed 4 bases from V and 0 bases from J, with 8 bases in between. CDR3 bases: TGTGCCAGCAGCCCCCCCCGCTCTGGAAACACCATATATTTT. Protein product: CASSPPRSGNTIYF.

The chain employs TRBV5-6 and TRBJ1-2, with 10 bases identical to TRBD1. Germline loops: CDR1 SGHDT, CDR2 YYEEEE. Trimming cost V 0 bases and J 8 bases; bases outside gene matches: 1. The CDR3 is 13 residues long. The CDR3 loop reads CASSLGTGGGYTF. In nucleotides, the CDR3 is TGTGCCAGCAGCTTGGGGACAGGGGGAGGCTACACCTTC.